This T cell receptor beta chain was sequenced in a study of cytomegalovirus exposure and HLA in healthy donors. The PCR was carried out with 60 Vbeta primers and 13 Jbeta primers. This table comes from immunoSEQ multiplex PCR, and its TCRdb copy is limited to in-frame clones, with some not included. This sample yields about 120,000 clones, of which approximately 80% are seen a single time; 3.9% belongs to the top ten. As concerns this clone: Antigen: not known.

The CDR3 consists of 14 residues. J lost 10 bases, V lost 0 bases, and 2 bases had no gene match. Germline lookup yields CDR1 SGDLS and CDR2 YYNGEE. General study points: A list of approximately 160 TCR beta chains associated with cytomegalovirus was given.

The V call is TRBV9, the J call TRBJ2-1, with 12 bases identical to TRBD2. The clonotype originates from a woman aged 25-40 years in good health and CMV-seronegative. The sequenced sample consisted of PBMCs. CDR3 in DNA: TGTGCCAGCAGCGTAGCTAGCGGGAGGGAAGAGCAGTTCTTC. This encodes CASSVASGREEQFF.